The next 24 T cell receptor beta chains were all read from a single sample in a study of T-cell memory formation after mild COVID-19. TCRdb redid the calling of the 5' RACE reads with MiXCR, one entry per CDR3 protein. Here the sample spans roughly 190,000 distinct CDR3 sequences, about 16% being singletons. Sequenced: PBMCs or a T cell subset sorted from them (not recorded which). These receptors all come from an adult woman who had mild COVID-19 (a few samples of this study predate the infection). Cell type and time point are not known.

The chain is built from TRBV12-3 or TRBV12-4 and TRBJ1-2; TRBD1 is a possible D gene (5 bases). Trimming pared 2 bases from V and 5 bases from J, leaving 12 bases between. This CDR3 has 14 amino acids. The CDR3 region has the DNA TGTGCCAGCAGTTTATGGGGGTCGCGGTATGGCTACACCTTC. Translated, it gives CASSLWGSRYGYTF.

V and J are TRBV12-3 or TRBV12-4 and TRBJ1-2; the D gene is possibly TRBD1 (5 bases). The V end was cut by 5 bases, the J end by 3 bases, with 16 bases between. This CDR3 is 15 amino acids long. CDR3 DNA: TGTGCCAGCAGTCCCTACGGTCAGGGATACTATGGCTACACCTTC. This codes for CASSPYGQGYYGYTF.

J is TRBJ2-5 and V is TRBV20-1; no clear D. Germline assignment: CDR1 DFQATT and CDR2 SNEGSKA (reference sequence). The CDR3 covers 13 residues. Between the trimmed V and J ends, which lost 0 bases and 3 bases, there was a span of 8 bases. The CDR3 region has the DNA TGCAGTGCTAGAGAGAATGCAGAAGAGACCCAGTACTTC. Protein: CSARENAEETQYF.

CDR3 coding DNA: TGTGCCAGCAAGGACAGTCCCGCCACTGAAGCTTTCTTT. It yields the protein CASKDSPATEAFF. This chain joins TRBV6-1 and TRBJ1-1; weak D call: TRBD1 (6 bases). The length of the CDR3 is 13 residues. Germline V lookup: CDR1 MNHNS, CDR2 SASEGT. V lost 7 bases and J 4 bases, leaving 13 bases between the germline ends.

This clonotype appeared a few times. This chain joins TRBV4-3 and TRBJ2-7; no definite D call. Germline V CDR1 and CDR2: LGHNA, YSLEER. The CDR3 runs to 14 residues. The germline V and J ends were trimmed by 3 bases and 2 bases, with 11 bases remaining between them. The chain's CDR3 is CASSQGFPPYEQYF. For the CDR3, the DNA is TGCGCCAGCAGCCAGGGCTTCCCCCCCTACGAGCAGTACTTC.

Details on this clonotype: At one boundary the junction diverges from the germline segment, which might be a read error. V gene TRBV4-1 combines with J gene TRBJ2-5, with D perhaps assigned TRBD1 or TRBD2 (6 bases each). CDR3 length: 14 amino acids. The germline V gene encodes CDR1 MGHRA and CDR2 YSYEKL. The CDR3 DNA reads TGCGCCAGCAGCCAGGTATACGGGGGCCCATCCCGAAACTTC. Translation: CASSQVYGGPSRNF.

This chain links TRBV12-3 or TRBV12-4 with TRBJ2-1; D call uncertain. The CDR3 extends over 16 amino acids. Trimming cost V 5 bases and J 3 bases, with 17 bases left between them. The chain's CDR3 is CASSPPLEKSYNEQFF. As DNA, the CDR3 is TGTGCCAGCAGTCCGCCGCTAGAGAAGAGCTACAATGAGCAGTTCTTC.

This clonotype showed up just a few times. V gene TRBV11-2 combines with J gene TRBJ1-1; D gene unclear. Germline CDR1 SGHAT, CDR2 FQNNGV. The CDR3 is 14 amino acids. The V gene lost 0 bases and the J gene lost 4 bases, with 9 bases spanning the gap. The CDR3 reads CASSLDRGSTEAFF. The CDR3 DNA is TGTGCCAGCAGCTTAGATCGGGGAAGCACTGAAGCTTTCTTT.

The V call is TRBV19, the J call TRBJ1-5, with 8 nucleotides matching TRBD1. CDR1 is LNHDA and CDR2 is SQIVND in the germline V gene (reference sequence). The length of the CDR3 is 14 residues. V trimming: 8 bases; J trimming: 4 bases; junction bases outside the gene matches: 7. This chain's CDR3 is CASARTGLNQPQHF. The CDR3 region has the DNA TGTGCCAGTGCCCGGACAGGGCTAAATCAGCCCCAGCATTTT.

This clonotype was found a few times. The chain couples TRBV7-9 to TRBJ1-4; D call uncertain. CDR1 SEHNR and CDR2 FQNEAQ come from the germline V gene (reference sequence). The CDR3 totals 12 residues. Trimming took off 5 bases at V and 8 bases at J, with 9 bases between the two ends. CDR3 residues: CASSQTGEKLFF. Here the CDR3 DNA reads TGTGCCAGCAGCCAGACCGGAGAAAAACTGTTTTTT.

This clonotype was detected a few times. The chain employs TRBV19 and TRBJ2-2, with 8 bases lining up with TRBD1. Trimming cost V 3 bases and J 1 base; bases outside gene matches: 1. In germline, CDR1 is LNHDA, CDR2 SQIVND (reference sequence). The CDR3 spans 15 residues. The CDR3 is CASSIGTGNTGELFF. CDR3 coding DNA: TGTGCCAGTAGTATTGGGACAGGGAACACCGGGGAGCTGTTTTTT.

This clonotype was picked up many times. The chain combines TRBV7-7 with TRBJ2-3; 11 positions agree with TRBD2. CDR1 SSHAT and CDR2 FNYEAQ come from the germline V gene (reference sequence). The CDR3 length is 15 residues. V trimming: 6 bases; J trimming: 1 base; junction bases outside the gene matches: 3. The CDR3 DNA reads TGTGCCAGCAGTTTGGGACTAGCGGGCACAGATACGCAGTATTTT. Translating it yields CASSLGLAGTDTQYF.

The chain joins TRBV7-9 to TRBJ1-5, with D possibly matching TRBD1 (5 bases). V dropped 3 bases and J dropped 15 bases, with 15 bases sitting between them. The CDR3 is 12 amino acids. CDR1 is SEHNR, CDR2 FQNEAQ, per germline (reference sequence). CDR3 DNA: TGTGCCAGCAGCTTTGAGGCAGGGAGAAGGCATTTT. It encodes CASSFEAGRRHF.

The CDR3 DNA sequence: TGTGCCACCGATCAGGGGTACTCTGGAAACACCATATATTTT. Protein product: CATDQGYSGNTIYF. This chain joins TRBV28 and TRBJ1-3; tentative D call: TRBD1 (6 bases). CDR1 is MDHEN, CDR2 SYDVKM, per germline. Trimming shortened V by 10 bases and J by 0 bases, and 13 bases separated the two germline ends. The CDR3 totals 14 residues.

This chain uses TRBV27 with TRBJ1-1; TRBD1 aligns across 8 bases. CDR1 and CDR2 (germline): MNHEY, SMNVEV (reference sequence). CDR3 length: 12 residues. With V trimmed by 3 bases and J by 11 bases, 5 bases remained unmatched. The CDR3 protein is CASSFGQGEAFF. CDR3 DNA sequence: TGTGCCAGCAGTTTTGGACAGGGCGAGGCTTTCTTT.

This clonotype was counted only a few times. J is TRBJ1-1 and V is TRBV9, with 11 bases aligning to TRBD1. V shed 0 bases and J 3 bases; nucleotides not matched to a gene: 1. The CDR3 runs to 15 residues. Germline-derived CDR1 and CDR2 are SGDLS and YYNGEE. The CDR3 protein is CASSVGTGGHTEAFF. DNA of the CDR3: TGTGCCAGCAGCGTAGGGACAGGGGGCCACACTGAAGCTTTCTTT.

The chain recombines TRBV20-1 with TRBJ2-3, with 12 positions matching TRBD2. Germline lookup yields CDR1 DFQATT and CDR2 SNEGSKA (reference sequence). The J segment lost 7 bases and the V segment lost 0 bases, leaving 11 bases of the junction unmatched. The CDR3 covers 17 residues. The CDR3 loop reads CSARDRILAGGPHTQYF. DNA for the CDR3: TGCAGTGCTAGAGATAGGATTCTAGCGGGGGGGCCACATACGCAGTATTTT.

This clonotype was seen a handful of times. This chain uses TRBV6-2 or TRBV6-3 with TRBJ1-4; D might be TRBD1 (5 bases). Per germline, CDR1 MNHEY and CDR2 SVGEGT. The germline V and J ends were trimmed by 0 bases and 12 bases, with 8 bases remaining between them. CDR3 length: 12 residues. CDR3 sequence reads: CASSYSAGELFF. Written as DNA, the CDR3 is TGTGCCAGCAGTTACTCGGCGGGGGAACTGTTTTTT.

V is TRBV12-3 or TRBV12-4 and J is TRBJ1-1, with a possible D match to TRBD1 (6 bases). V dropped 6 bases and J dropped 5 bases, with 19 bases sitting between them. The CDR3 has 15 amino acids. The CDR3 DNA reads TGTGCCAGCAGAGCCACAACAGGGTCGGAGACTGAAGCTTTCTTT. It yields the protein CASRATTGSETEAFF.

There are a few counts of this clonotype. The chain has TRBV12-3 or TRBV12-4 and TRBJ1-6; no firm D call. Trimming pared 7 bases from V and 7 bases from J, leaving 8 bases between. The length of the CDR3 is 12 residues. For the CDR3, the DNA is TGTGCCAGCACCCGGGCGAATTCACCCCTCCACTTT. Translating it yields CASTRANSPLHF.

This clonotype was counted between two and nine times. The gene calls are TRBV11-2 and TRBJ2-6; 9 positions match TRBD1. The CDR3 is 17 residues long. The ends lost 3 bases at V and 3 bases at J; junction bases unmatched: 6. Germline CDR1 SGHAT, CDR2 FQNNGV. This CDR3 reads CASSLSYRGRGANVLTF. The CDR3 coding sequence is TGTGCCAGCAGCTTGTCCTACAGGGGGCGTGGGGCCAACGTCCTGACTTTC.

This clonotype was detected only a few times. The V call is TRBV7-8, the J call TRBJ1-4; TRBD1 might be the D (5 bases). This CDR3 has 18 amino acids. Per germline, CDR1 SGHVS and CDR2 FQNEAQ. The V end lost 4 bases, the J end lost 0 bases, and 18 bases lay between the germline ends. The CDR3 DNA follows: TGTGCCAGCAGCTCGCCAAGGCACAGGCGAACAACTAATGAAAAACTGTTTTTT. This codes for CASSSPRHRRTTNEKLFF.

The rearrangement links TRBV10-3 to TRBJ2-3; D is unresolved. V lost 6 bases to trimming and J lost 0 bases, with 1 base between them. CDR3 length: 11 residues. Germline-derived CDR1 and CDR2 are ENHRY and SYGVKD. CDR3 nucleotides: TGTGCCATCAGCAGCACAGATACGCAGTATTTT. Translation gives CAISSTDTQYF.

V and J are TRBV7-9 and TRBJ1-4; D gene unclear. The V gene lost 10 bases and the J gene lost 0 bases, with 3 bases spanning the gap. The length of the CDR3 is 11 residues. In germline, CDR1 is SEHNR, CDR2 FQNEAQ (reference sequence). As DNA, the CDR3 is TGTGCCACCACAACTAATGAAAAACTGTTTTTT. It translates to CATTTNEKLFF. Variable domain in full (rest from reference TRBV7-9 and TRBJ1-4): DTGVSQNPRHKITKRGQNVTFRCDPISEHNRLYWYRQTLGQGPEFLTYFQNEAQLEKSRLLSDRFSAERPKGSFSTLEIQRTEQGDSAMYLCATTTNEKLFFGSGTQLSVL.